Each of the 8 T cell receptor beta chains below was sequenced from the same sample in a study of blood T cell repertoires in COVID-19. Only in-frame clones appear in the TCRdb table, and some are missing; sequencing was by immunoSEQ multiplex PCR. The sample lists about 120,000 clones; around 77% were seen once. The sequenced material came from peripheral blood. These receptors were collected from a human donor in a cohort sampled during active COVID-19.

This clone was observed a handful of times. The chain links TRBV10-3 to TRBJ2-7, with D tentatively TRBD1 (5 bases). Germline V gene lookup returns CDR1 ENHRY and CDR2 SYGVKD. There are 14 residues in the CDR3. Trimming removed 3 bases at V and 2 bases at J, with 11 bases between. The CDR3 loop reads CAISDPRDAYEQYF. The CDR3 bases are TGTGCCATCAGTGATCCCAGGGATGCCTACGAGCAGTACTTC.

J is TRBJ1-6 and V is TRBV5-1, with a weak D call TRBD1 (6 bases). V dropped 4 bases and J dropped 6 bases, with 20 bases sitting between them. CDR1 SGHRS and CDR2 YFSETQ come from the germline V gene. The CDR3 length is 17 residues. The CDR3 here is CASSPNPPGQLNSPLHF. The CDR3 DNA reads as TGCGCCAGCAGCCCCAACCCTCCCGGACAGCTTAATTCACCCCTCCACTTT.

This sequence joins TRBV7-2 and TRBJ2-7; 11 nucleotides line up with TRBD2. This CDR3 comprises 15 residues. In germline, CDR1 is SGHTA, CDR2 FQGNSA. V lost 7 bases and J lost 6; bases outside the gene matches: 11. The CDR3 nucleotides are TGTGCCAGCACCGTCCGAGGGCTAGCGGGAGGCGAGCAGTACTTC. This sequence encodes CASTVRGLAGGEQYF.

J is TRBJ1-3 and V is TRBV18, with 7 bases fitting TRBD1. CDR3 size: 16 residues. Trimming at V came to 6 bases and at J to 0 bases, leaving 8 bases not matched to a gene. Germline assignment: CDR1 KGHSH and CDR2 LQKENI. The DNA for the CDR3 is TGTGCCAGCTCTCCCGGGACAGTAAACTCTGGAAACACCATATATTTT. It encodes CASSPGTVNSGNTIYF.

The gene calls are TRBV10-1 and TRBJ2-7, with D perhaps TRBD1 (5 bases). Germline values: CDR1 WNHNN, CDR2 SYGVQD (reference sequence). V was pared by 0 bases and J by 5 bases, with 8 bases between. The CDR3 extends over 13 amino acids. The CDR3 nucleotides are TGCGCCAGCAGTGAGTCAGGGGTGAACGAGCAGTACTTC. Translating gives CASSESGVNEQYF.

This clone was observed a few times. The V call is TRBV6-1, the J call TRBJ1-1; the D gene is possibly TRBD1 (5 bases). Trimming stripped 2 bases from V and 0 bases from J, with 7 bases between. The germline CDR1 and CDR2 sequences are MNHNS and SASEGT. This CDR3 contains 14 residues. The CDR3 coding sequence is TGTGCCAGCAGTGAACGACAGCTGAACACTGAAGCTTTCTTT. Translation gives CASSERQLNTEAFF.

The chain is built from TRBV21-1 and TRBJ2-7; the table assigns TRBD2, which was not confirmed against the DNA. TRBV21-1 is noted as a pseudogene. The CDR3 extends over 15 amino acids. The CDR3 spells CASSIPPTSEYEQYF. DNA of the CDR3: TGTGCCAGCAGCATTCCCCCTACTAGCGAGTACGAGCAGTACTTC.

The rearrangement links TRBV7-8 to TRBJ1-5, with a possible D match to TRBD1 (6 bases). Germline CDR1 reads SGHVS; CDR2 reads FQNEAQ. Deletions cut 4 bases from V and 2 bases from J, with 21 bases between. The CDR3 covers 18 residues. CDR3 DNA sequence: TGTGCCAGCAGCTCAGCAGGGGCTATACGATTGGGCAATCAGCCCCAGCATTTT. Encoded protein: CASSSAGAIRLGNQPQHF.